The clone carrying this T cell receptor (beta chain) was picked up a small number of times. Its antigen is undetermined. CDR1 SGHTA and CDR2 FQGNSA come from the germline V gene. This CDR3 contains 14 residues. J gave up 2 bases and V 3 bases, and 4 bases lay outside the gene matches. The entry originates in a study of T cells after yellow fever vaccination. Regarding the study as a whole: CD4 and CD8 compartments shared a small share of clonotypes.

TCRdb reprocessed the 5' RACE reads via MiXCR and lists one record per CDR3 protein. The sample consists of fewer than 500,000 distinct CDR3 sequences, about 17% of them appearing once. The chain recombines TRBV7-2 with TRBJ2-7; 7 nucleotides align to TRBD1. The sample was PBMCs, taken before the yellow fever booster vaccination. The clonotype was recovered from a young man who received the YFV17D yellow fever vaccine. The CDR3: CASSLDRPPYEQYF. The CDR3 region has the DNA TGTGCCAGCAGCTTGGACAGGCCGCCCTACGAGCAGTACTTC.